These 2 T cell receptor beta chains were sequenced from one sample in a study of Graves' ophthalmopathy and Graves' hyperthyroidism. Beta-chain TCR CDR3 regions were amplified from RNA transcripts. HTBI-primed first-round RT-PCR preceded second-round multiplex PCR. Via MiXCR, TCRdb re-called the multiplex PCR reads, giving one row per CDR3 protein. The top ten hold around 10% of the sample, which has around 1.1 million distinct CDR3 sequences, approximately 35% seen once. Sequencing was performed on peripheral blood or thyroid tissue (not recorded which). The receptors derive from an adult man with Graves' hyperthyroidism.

In the case of this clonotype: A read error is possible here, since a much larger clone lies one base away. For the CDR3, the DNA is TGCAGTGCTTTTCTGGAGACCCAGTACTTC. Translated, it gives CSAFLETQYF. The chain combines TRBV20-1 with TRBJ2-5; D unresolved. The V gene lost 5 bases and the J gene lost 5 bases, with 6 bases spanning the gap. This CDR3 has 10 residues. CDR1 DFQATT and CDR2 SNEGSKA come from the germline V gene (reference sequence).

There are a few counts of this clonotype. The V call is TRBV10-3, the J call TRBJ2-6, with D perhaps matching TRBD1 (6 bases). Germline lookup yields CDR1 ENHRY and CDR2 SYGVKD. The length of the CDR3 is 16 residues. The V gene lost 10 bases and the J gene lost 0 bases, with 16 bases spanning the gap. CDR3 sequence reads: CASKPGHTSGANVLTF. CDR3 bases: TGTGCCAGCAAACCGGGACACACCTCTGGGGCCAACGTCCTGACTTTC.